This record covers a single T cell receptor (beta chain). The target antigen is unknown. This specimen comes from a study of CD8 T cells in ankylosing spondylitis. Whole-study findings and limits: Previously reported in reactive arthritis synovial fluid and blood were some of the motif variants. Relatively scarce in peripheral blood, disease-linked clones were CD8+. Blood of patients with ankylosing spondylitis appeared to be characterized by a TCR beta motif of eight or nine highly homologous variants.

V shed 2 bases and J shed 7 bases, with 9 bases lying between them. The CDR3 covers 13 residues. Looked up from germline, CDR1 is SGHVS and CDR2 is FQNEAQ. Quantitative 5'-RACE with molecular barcodes produced the TCR beta libraries. MiXCR, run by TCRdb on the 5' RACE reads, gives a single entry per CDR3 protein. The data contain approximately 550,000 distinct CDR3 sequences, roughly 13% of them seen just once; the ten biggest clones take up almost 7%. V and J are TRBV7-8 and TRBJ2-1, with D unresolved. This clonotype was sampled from a male donor with ankylosing spondylitis. Sequences were obtained from blood, either unsorted or a sorted T cell fraction (not recorded which). CDR3: CASSLPAGNEQFF. The CDR3 nucleotides read TGTGCCAGCAGCTTACCGGCCGGAAATGAGCAGTTCTTC.